The present T cell receptor (beta chain) was sequenced within a study of T-cell reconstitution after alpha-beta-depleted transplantation in children. The study's findings and limits: Recipient T cells and thymic progenitors that survived gave rise to the high TCRbeta diversity observed at day 60 in some patients. One year post-transplant, T-cell counts and diversity were largely derived from T cells produced anew.

Remarks on this clonotype: Its antigen is not known.

Researchers prepared the TCRbeta library using unique molecular identifiers, the study reports. Each CDR3 protein gets one entry after TCRdb re-called the PCR reads with MiXCR. The sample carries about a million distinct CDR3 sequences, about 29% recorded once. CDR1 and CDR2 (germline): LNHDA, SQIVND (reference sequence). Deletions cut 0 bases from V and 4 bases from J, with 7 bases between. This CDR3 spans 13 amino acids. This specimen consisted of PBMCs, mostly from graft donor cells, obtained 360 days after TCRalphabeta/CD19-depleted stem cell transplant. The receptor's source is a boy under two years old who had a stem cell transplant for SCID, so the T cells may come from the graft donor. V usage is TRBV19 and J usage is TRBJ2-7, with D unresolved. The DNA for the CDR3 is TGTGCCAGTAGTATAGAGTGGAGTTACGAGCAGTACTTC. Its protein is CASSIEWSYEQYF.